The next 11 T cell receptor beta chains were all read from a single sample in a study of shared clonotypes between healthy human individuals. Profiled with immunoSEQ multiplex PCR; TCRdb holds only in-frame clones, not every one. The sample gives 600,000 to 800,000 clones, over 55% of which show up once; more than 1.5% is in the top ten. Material: memory CD4+ T cells sorted from blood. Subset meaning: CD45RA-negative fraction. The receptor set was obtained from a woman aged 30 to 39 in good health.

This chain uses TRBV9 with TRBJ2-1; TRBD2 matches at 8 bases. V shed 4 bases and J 3 bases; nucleotides not matched to a gene: 3. Germline V CDR1 and CDR2: SGDLS, YYNGEE. This CDR3 has 14 amino acids. The CDR3 loop reads CASSRLAGYNEQFF. CDR3 DNA sequence: TGTGCCAGCAGCCGGCTAGCGGGCTACAATGAGCAGTTCTTC.

V usage is TRBV6-5 and J usage is TRBJ2-1, with D maybe TRBD2 (6 bases). The germline V gene has CDR1 MNHEY and CDR2 SVGAGI. The CDR3 totals 16 residues. The V and J ends lost 2 bases and 8 bases respectively, with 19 bases between them. CDR3 protein: CASSYKWTQRGDEQFF. CDR3 in DNA: TGTGCCAGCAGTTACAAGTGGACCCAACGCGGGGATGAGCAGTTCTTC.

This clone came up a few times. The J gene is TRBJ1-5, the V gene TRBV2, with D perhaps matching TRBD1 (6 bases). Per germline, CDR1 SNHLY and CDR2 FYNNEI. Trimming left V 8 bases short and J 3 bases short, with 26 bases between. The CDR3 length is 18 residues. CDR3 nucleotide sequence: TGTGCCAGCTCTACTTCAAACAGGGAGTCCGTATTCAATCAGCCCCAGCATTTT. It specifies CASSTSNRESVFNQPQHF.

This chain links TRBV2 with TRBJ2-7; possibly TRBD1 for D (6 bases). V lost 6 bases, J lost 4 bases, and 13 bases lay in between. This CDR3 contains 13 residues. Germline-derived CDR1 and CDR2 are SNHLY and FYNNEI. CDR3 sequence: CASRGQGLYEQYF. CDR3 nucleotides: TGTGCCAGCAGGGGGCAGGGGCTATACGAGCAGTACTTC.

This clone was counted a few times. Other DNA sequences in the sample encode the same CDR3. The chain recombines TRBV18 with TRBJ2-5; D remains ambiguous. Germline values: CDR1 KGHSH, CDR2 LQKENI. The CDR3 has 13 residues. The ends were cut back, 2 bases at V and 2 bases at J, with 6 bases in the middle. CDR3: CASSPGDQETQYF. DNA for the CDR3: TGTGCCAGCTCACCAGGGGATCAAGAGACCCAGTACTTC.

This clone was found once. This sequence joins TRBV7-2 and TRBJ2-3; D is possibly TRBD1 (6 bases). The length of the CDR3 is 13 residues. V lost 1 base and J lost 11, with 13 bases in between. Germline CDR1 SGHTA, CDR2 FQGNSA. The CDR3 sequence: CASSLEGLGGQYF. The CDR3 DNA is TGTGCCAGCAGCTTAGAAGGCTTAGGGGGGCAGTATTTT.

The rearrangement joins TRBV7-2 to TRBJ2-2, with D hard to call. The CDR3 consists of 13 residues. In germline, CDR1 is SGHTA, CDR2 FQGNSA. V was trimmed by 3 bases and J by 4 bases, leaving 6 bases between them. The CDR3 bases are TGTGCCAGCAGCTTTAAGACCACCGGGGAGCTGTTTTTT. Its translation is CASSFKTTGELFF.

The chain couples TRBV18 to TRBJ1-1; 7 bases align to TRBD1. The CDR3 spans 14 residues. Germline values: CDR1 KGHSH, CDR2 LQKENI. After removal of 5 bases from V and 1 base from J, the junction contained 4 bases not matched to a gene. The CDR3 DNA reads TGTGCCAGCTCAGAGACAGGGAGGAACACTGAAGCTTTCTTT. Translation gives CASSETGRNTEAFF.

Worth noting for this clone: This may be a read error: a much more frequent sequence differs by one nucleotide. This sample includes further DNA sequences coding for the same CDR3. The V gene is TRBV19, the J gene TRBJ2-1; 9 bases align to TRBD2. There are 15 residues in the CDR3. Germline V gene sequence: CDR1 LNHDA, CDR2 SQIVND (reference sequence). V was clipped by 6 bases and J by 4 bases; unmatched bases: 7. This chain's CDR3 is CASSHGAGGYNEQFF. DNA of the CDR3: TGTGCCAGTAGCCATGGAGCGGGAGGTTACAATGAGCAGTTCTTC.

The gene calls are TRBV7-2 and TRBJ2-3; D is unresolved. From germline, CDR1 is SGHTA and CDR2 FQGNSA. With 6 bases removed from V and 3 bases from J, the gap between germline ends came to 7 bases. This CDR3 is 12 amino acids long. CDR3 residues: CASRARTDTQYF. CDR3 in DNA: TGTGCCAGCAGAGCTAGAACAGATACGCAGTATTTT. The full variable domain, completed using reference TRBV7-2 and TRBJ2-3, is GAGVSQSPSNKVTEKGKDVELRCDPISGHTALYWYRQSLGQGLEFLIYFQGNSAPDKSGLPSDRFSAERTGGSVSTLTIQRTQQEDSAVYLCASRARTDTQYFGPGTRLTVL.

V is TRBV7-3 and J is TRBJ2-2, with D maybe TRBD1 (6 bases). Trimming stripped 6 bases from V and 6 bases from J, with 14 bases between. This CDR3 spans 14 amino acids. Looked up from germline, CDR1 is SGHTA and CDR2 is FQGTGA. The CDR3 coding sequence is TGTGCCAGCAGACAAAATACAGGGCCCGGGGAGCTGTTTTTT. Residues: CASRQNTGPGELFF.